A single sample is the source of the 27 T cell receptor beta chains below, sequenced in a study of regulatory T cells in long-lasting Graves disease. Time point denoted: persistent/refractory GD, antithyroid drugs over 5 years with positive TRAb. Following extraction of RNA from PBMCs, that RNA was used to make the TCR library. Building of the TCR beta libraries involved iRepertoire HTBI primers and Arm-PCR of CDR3 regions. TCRdb fed the multiplex PCR reads into MiXCR, producing one record per CDR3 protein. The sample has around 500,000 distinct CDR3 sequences; around 21% are singletons. Source: peripheral blood mononuclear cells (PBMCs), taken when the disease was refractory, from a patient treated with antithyroid drugs. These receptor sequences come from a female donor with Graves disease.

Regarding this clonotype: It may be a read error: a sequence one base away is much more abundant. The V and J genes are TRBV6-1 and TRBJ2-5; D not certain. Germline V gene data show CDR1 as MNHNS and CDR2 as SASEGT. The CDR3 is 15 amino acids. The V gene lost 0 bases and the J gene lost 2 bases, with 10 bases spanning the gap. CDR3 region: CASSEADHLQETQYF. The CDR3 nucleotides read TGTGCCAGCAGTGAAGCGGACCACCTACAAGAGACCCAGTACTTC.

This clonotype has at least ten counts. The chain is built from TRBV6-5 and TRBJ2-7; maybe TRBD2 (5 bases). Per germline, CDR1 MNHEY and CDR2 SVGAGI. The CDR3 has 13 amino acids. Trimming pared 3 bases from V and 3 bases from J, leaving 9 bases between. CDR3 DNA: TGTGCCAGCAGTTATACTAGTTTCTACGAGCAGTACTTC. Its protein product is CASSYTSFYEQYF.

This clonotype was counted a few times. The chain couples TRBV15 to TRBJ2-1; D is unresolved. Germline V gene lookup returns CDR1 LNHNV and CDR2 YYDKDF (reference sequence). The length of the CDR3 is 13 residues. Trimming pared 0 bases from V and 8 bases from J, leaving 8 bases between. CDR3 nucleotide sequence: TGTGCCACCAGCAGAGATAGGGTTCATGAGCAGTTCTTC. Its protein product is CATSRDRVHEQFF.

In its sample, this clonotype was seen a few times. This rearrangement joins TRBV10-1 to TRBJ2-2, with 7 positions matching TRBD2. Germline V CDR1 and CDR2: WNHNN, SYGVQD (reference sequence). V was clipped by 2 bases and J by 9 bases; unmatched bases: 3. The length of the CDR3 is 13 residues. CDR3: CASSEAGERELFF. For the CDR3, the DNA is TGCGCCAGCAGTGAGGCGGGGGAGCGGGAGCTGTTTTTT.

In this sample, this clonotype turned up a few times. The chain employs TRBV3-1 and TRBJ2-2; the D is unclear. Germline V gene data show CDR1 as LGHDT and CDR2 as YNNKEL (reference sequence). The CDR3 length is 13 residues. V lost 6 bases to trimming and J lost 3 bases, with 8 bases between them. The CDR3 sequence is CASSSVDTGELFF. In DNA, the CDR3 is TGTGCCAGCAGTTCGGTGGACACCGGGGAGCTGTTTTTT. The full variable domain, in which reference TRBV3-1 and TRBJ2-2 provide the parts outside the CDR3, is DTAVSQTPKYLVTQMGNDKSIKCEQNLGHDTMYWYKQDSKKFLKIMFSYNNKELIINETVPNRFSPKSPDKAHLNLHINSLELGDSAVYFCASSSVDTGELFFGEGSRLTVL.

This clonotype was counted many times. The genes are TRBV11-2 and TRBJ2-7; 15 positions match TRBD2. The CDR3 is 17 residues long. CDR1 SGHAT and CDR2 FQNNGV come from the germline V gene. V dropped 4 bases and J dropped 0; count of bases not matched to a gene: 4. DNA of the CDR3: TGTGCCAGCAGCTGGACTAGCGGGAGGGCCGTCTCCTACGAGCAGTACTTC. Residues: CASSWTSGRAVSYEQYF.

This clonotype was counted ten times or more. The gene calls are TRBV20-1 and TRBJ1-2, with TRBD1 identical over 8 bases. The J segment lost 1 base and the V segment lost 6 bases, leaving 13 bases of the junction unmatched. Germline V CDR1 and CDR2: DFQATT, SNEGSKA (reference sequence). CDR3 size: 16 residues. CDR3 region: CSATQRKQGVNYGYTF. The CDR3 coding sequence is TGCAGTGCCACCCAGAGGAAACAGGGGGTTAACTATGGCTACACCTTC.

The rearrangement links TRBV27 to TRBJ2-7; D may be TRBD2 (5 bases). CDR3 length equals 12 residues. With 6 bases removed from V and 5 bases from J, the gap between germline ends came to 11 bases. Germline V gene lookup returns CDR1 MNHEY and CDR2 SMNVEV (reference sequence). Here the CDR3 DNA reads TGTGCCAGCAGCCGACCTAGCAACGAGCAGTACTTC. It translates to CASSRPSNEQYF.

Many counts were recorded for this clonotype. This chain links TRBV2 with TRBJ2-5; 7 bases align to TRBD1. This CDR3 region has 12 residues. V lost 8 bases and J lost 5; bases outside the gene matches: 5. Germline CDR1 is SNHLY and CDR2 is FYNNEI. The CDR3 loop is CASGTRGETQYF. The CDR3 region has the DNA TGTGCCAGCGGGACCAGGGGGGAGACCCAGTACTTC.

Details on this clonotype: A read error may explain this, as a much larger clone is one base away. V usage is TRBV28 and J usage is TRBJ2-5; no firm D call. Per the germline V gene, CDR1 is MDHEN and CDR2 is SYDVKM. The CDR3 has 13 residues. DNA for the CDR3: TGTGTCAGCCGGACCCGAAATGGGGAGACCCAGTACTTC. Translating gives CVSRTRNGETQYF.

This clonotype was picked up many times. The rearrangement uses TRBV5-1 and TRBJ2-2; D tentatively fits TRBD1 or TRBD2 (7 bases each). The germline gives CDR1 SGHRS, CDR2 YFSETQ. Trimming took 3 bases from V and 5 from J, leaving 14 bases between them. The CDR3 is made up of 15 amino acids. The CDR3 is CASSSQGGRTGELFF. The CDR3 bases are TGCGCCAGCAGCTCCCAGGGGGGGCGGACCGGGGAGCTGTTTTTT.

The chain is built from TRBV5-1 and TRBJ2-7, with 11 positions matching TRBD2. The V segment lost 2 bases and the J segment 3 bases; nucleotides outside the gene matches: 13. From germline, CDR1 is SGHRS and CDR2 YFSETQ. CDR3 length: 18 residues. CDR3 coding DNA: TGCGCCAGCAGCTTAACGGGACTAGCGGCCCTAACGCGCTACGAGCAGTACTTC. This codes for CASSLTGLAALTRYEQYF.

The chain links TRBV3-1 to TRBJ1-2; maybe TRBD1 (5 bases). CDR3 length: 13 residues. From germline, CDR1 is LGHDT and CDR2 YNNKEL (reference sequence). The V and J ends lost 5 bases and 4 bases respectively, with 11 bases between them. As DNA, the CDR3 is TGTGCCAGCAGCTCAGGGTGGAGCTATGGCTACACCTTC. This codes for CASSSGWSYGYTF.

In its sample, this clonotype was seen a few times. The rearrangement joins TRBV7-9 to TRBJ1-5, with TRBD1 matching over 7 bases. Germline V gene lookup returns CDR1 SEHNR and CDR2 FQNEAQ (reference sequence). With V trimmed by 5 bases and J by 2 bases, 18 bases remained unmatched. This CDR3 contains 19 residues. For the CDR3, the DNA is TGTGCCAGCAGCCAGTGGGGCCTCCGGGACAGCGAGCGCAATCAGCCCCAGCATTTT. Translating it yields CASSQWGLRDSERNQPQHF.

In this sample, this clonotype turned up many times. The chain has TRBV13 and TRBJ2-5; weak D call: TRBD1 (5 bases). Trimming stripped 3 bases from V and 4 bases from J, with 15 bases between. This CDR3 region has 15 residues. Germline CDR1 and CDR2: PRHDT and FYEKMQ (reference sequence). Written as DNA, the CDR3 is TGTGCCAGCAGCTTGTGGACATATGTTGCAGAGACCCAGTACTTC. Amino acids: CASSLWTYVAETQYF.

This chain links TRBV19 with TRBJ1-5, with 9 bases identical to TRBD1. Looked up from germline, CDR1 is LNHDA and CDR2 is SQIVND (reference sequence). The CDR3 spans 15 residues. With V trimmed by 5 bases and J by 4 bases, 6 bases remained unmatched. CDR3 region: CASSPRDRVNQPQHF. The CDR3 DNA sequence: TGTGCCAGTAGTCCCCGGGACAGGGTGAATCAGCCCCAGCATTTT.

This clonotype was detected many times. The V and J genes are TRBV28 and TRBJ1-5; TRBD1 is a possible D gene (5 bases). This CDR3 is built from 14 residues. Germline V lookup: CDR1 MDHEN, CDR2 SYDVKM. V was clipped by 7 bases and J by 2 bases, with 12 bases between them. The CDR3 here is CASNLGQGNQPQHF. DNA of the CDR3: TGTGCCAGCAACTTGGGGCAGGGCAATCAGCCCCAGCATTTT. Full variable domain (rest looked up from reference TRBV28 and TRBJ1-5): DVKVTQSSRYLVKRTGEKVFLECVQDMDHENMFWYRQDPGLGLRLIYFSYDVKMKEKGDIPEGYSVSREKKERFSLILESASTNQTSMYLCASNLGQGNQPQHFGDGTRLSIL.

J is TRBJ2-1 and V is TRBV20-1; unclear D gene. The CDR3 is made up of 14 amino acids. Trimming cost V 0 bases and J 0 bases, with 6 bases left between them. The germline V gene has CDR1 DFQATT and CDR2 SNEGSKA (reference sequence). The CDR3 sequence is CSARDESSYNEQFF. CDR3 in DNA: TGCAGTGCTAGAGACGAGAGCTCCTACAATGAGCAGTTCTTC.

In its sample, this clonotype was seen many times. The junction departs from germline at one end; a sequencing error may be responsible. This chain links TRBV2 with TRBJ1-5; D unclear. This CDR3 has 14 amino acids. Germline-derived CDR1 and CDR2 are SNHLY and FYNNEI. CDR3 loop: CANSGNSGNQPQHF. The CDR3 coding sequence is TGTGCCAACAGTGGGAATTCTGGCAATCAGCCCCAGCATTTT.

This clonotype has at least ten counts. J is TRBJ1-4 and V is TRBV6-2 or TRBV6-3, with a weak D call TRBD1 (5 bases). Looked up from germline, CDR1 is MNHEY and CDR2 is SVGEGT. V shed 6 bases and J shed 4 bases, with 12 bases lying between them. CDR3 length: 14 residues. CDR3 amino acids: CASRGLKVNEKLFF. CDR3 coding DNA: TGTGCCAGCAGGGGACTGAAAGTTAATGAAAAACTGTTTTTT.

This clonotype was detected ten times or more. The chain uses TRBV20-1 and TRBJ1-5; D unclear. Trimming removed 5 bases at V and 2 bases at J, with 19 bases between. This CDR3 contains 16 residues. CDR1 and CDR2 from the germline V gene are DFQATT and SNEGSKA (reference sequence). CDR3 region: CSALTPGRAGNQPQHF. CDR3 nucleotides: TGCAGTGCTCTCACCCCAGGCAGAGCTGGCAATCAGCCCCAGCATTTT.

This clonotype was picked up many times. The gene calls are TRBV6-1 and TRBJ1-4, with 8 positions matching TRBD1. Germline CDR1 is MNHNS and CDR2 is SASEGT. V was pared by 6 bases and J by 12 bases, with 9 bases of the junction left unmatched. The CDR3 consists of 13 residues. This CDR3 is CASSFRGLSQLFF. CDR3 DNA sequence: TGTGCCAGCAGCTTCAGGGGGCTCTCACAACTGTTTTTT.

This clonotype was counted ten times or more. This sequence joins TRBV5-1 and TRBJ1-4; 9 positions agree with TRBD1. Germline-derived CDR1 and CDR2 are SGHRS and YFSETQ. The CDR3 runs to 13 residues. The J segment lost 5 bases and the V segment lost 5 bases, leaving 1 base of the junction unmatched. The CDR3 region is CASRGQGNEKLFF. CDR3 in DNA: TGCGCCAGCAGAGGACAGGGGAATGAAAAACTGTTTTTT.

This clonotype was found many times. The V and J genes are TRBV6-2 or TRBV6-3 and TRBJ1-1; no clear D gene. Trimming took 6 bases from V and 4 from J, leaving 12 bases between them. In germline, CDR1 is MNHEY, CDR2 SVGEGT. This CDR3 spans 13 amino acids. The CDR3 loop is CASSVEWTTEAFF. Here the CDR3 DNA reads TGTGCCAGCAGCGTTGAATGGACCACTGAAGCTTTCTTT.

The V gene is TRBV20-1, the J gene TRBJ1-2; perhaps TRBD1 as D (5 bases). The V gene lost 7 bases and the J gene lost 3 bases, with 12 bases spanning the gap. There are 12 residues in the CDR3. From germline, CDR1 is DFQATT and CDR2 SNEGSKA (reference sequence). The CDR3 DNA follows: TGCAGTGTTGGGGTGGGGGACTATGGCTACACCTTC. Its translation: CSVGVGDYGYTF.

In this sample, this clonotype turned up many times. The gene calls are TRBV28 and TRBJ1-2; unclear D gene. Trimming cost V 1 base and J 12 bases, with 12 bases left between them. The CDR3 runs 12 residues. Germline assignment: CDR1 MDHEN and CDR2 SYDVKM. The CDR3 bases are TGTGCCAGCAGTTTATTCGGGCATCCGCACACCTTC. Amino acid sequence: CASSLFGHPHTF.

The rearrangement joins TRBV9 to TRBJ2-5; D is possibly TRBD2 (6 bases). CDR3 size: 14 residues. CDR1 SGDLS and CDR2 YYNGEE come from the germline V gene. V shed 3 bases and J shed 1 base, with 10 bases lying between them. CDR3 residues: CASSAPSAQETQYF. The CDR3 region has the DNA TGTGCCAGCAGCGCCCCTAGCGCCCAAGAGACCCAGTACTTC.